Shown below are 6 T cell receptor beta chains from a single sample sequenced in a study of beta chain features in type 1 diabetes. Study results and caveats: Moderate yet significant TCRB CDR3 shortening was seen in Type 1 diabetes patients in all four CD4+ subsets.

The isolated RNA, all of it, was reverse transcribed, so expressed TCRB transcripts were what got sequenced. TCRdb keeps only in-frame clones here, not all; method: immunoSEQ multiplex PCR. The profile covers over 200,000 clones, with 11% appearing a single time and approximately 0.017% taken by the ten largest. Their target antigens are unknown. Specimen: naive CD4+ T cells from blood. The receptors were gathered from a man aged 25 to 40 with type 1 diabetes.

This clone was seen more than once but under ten times. This chain connects TRBV15 to TRBJ2-1; 9 bases agree with TRBD1. Germline values: CDR1 LNHNV, CDR2 YYDKDF (reference sequence). The V and J ends lost 8 bases and 8 bases, in that order; junction bases with no gene match: 7. This CDR3 is 13 amino acids long. The CDR3 protein is CATGQGNLDEQFF. The CDR3 DNA is TGTGCCACCGGACAGGGGAATCTAGATGAGCAGTTCTTC.

The V gene is TRBV6-5, the J gene TRBJ2-2, with D tentatively TRBD2 (5 bases). Trimming cost V 6 bases and J 5 bases, with 13 bases left between them. CDR3 length: 14 residues. Germline CDR1 is MNHEY and CDR2 is SVGAGI. DNA for the CDR3: TGTGCCAGCAGGCGGACTGGAGATACCGGGGAGCTGTTTTTT. It translates to CASRRTGDTGELFF.

The chain has TRBV30 and TRBJ1-6; possibly TRBD1 for D (5 bases). Trimming left V 4 bases short and J 6 bases short, with 10 bases between. Germline lookup yields CDR1 GTSNPN and CDR2 SVGIG (reference sequence). The CDR3 runs 13 residues. CDR3 nucleotides: TGTGCCTGGACAGGGTATGGTAATTCACCCCTCCACTTT. Amino acids: CAWTGYGNSPLHF.

This clone has more than one count but fewer than ten. V is TRBV2 and J is TRBJ1-1; possibly TRBD1 for D (5 bases). The CDR3 totals 14 residues. CDR1 is SNHLY, CDR2 FYNNEI, per germline. The germline V and J ends were trimmed by 4 bases and 5 bases, with 14 bases remaining between them. CDR3 DNA sequence: TGTGCCAGCAGTGGTCGGGGGGGAACGACTGAAGCTTTCTTT. Protein: CASSGRGGTTEAFF.

This clone has just a few counts. This chain uses TRBV29-1 with TRBJ1-1, with D possibly matching TRBD1 (5 bases). V lost 8 bases, J lost 3 bases, and 16 bases lay in between. This CDR3 has 13 amino acids. Germline lookup yields CDR1 SQVTM and CDR2 ANQGSEA. CDR3 sequence (DNA): TGCAGCTCCTCCAGCGGAGGGGACACTGAAGCTTTCTTT. Protein sequence: CSSSSGGDTEAFF.

The chain recombines TRBV4-1 with TRBJ1-2; possibly TRBD1 for D (5 bases). V lost 3 bases and J lost 4, with 21 bases in between. The CDR3 loop spans 17 amino acids. Per the germline V gene, CDR1 is MGHRA and CDR2 is YSYEKL. The CDR3 DNA is TGCGCCAGCAGCCATCCCGCTGAAAGGGGACTTGGCTATGGCTACACCTTC. Amino acid sequence: CASSHPAERGLGYGYTF.